These 30 T cell receptor beta chains originate from one sample sequenced in a study of blood T cell repertoires in COVID-19. The repertoire was sequenced with immunoSEQ multiplex PCR; TCRdb's copy has only in-frame clones and lacks some. Of around 100,000 clones detected, around 90% appear once; the ten largest clones hold 2.3%. Material: peripheral blood. The source of these receptors is a human donor with active COVID-19. The donor label of this sample is uncertain.

This chain connects TRBV5-1 to TRBJ2-5; D is uncertain. The CDR3 covers 11 residues. Germline CDR1 is SGHRS and CDR2 is YFSETQ. V lost 7 bases and J 3 bases, leaving 7 bases between the germline ends. This chain's CDR3 is CASALKETQYF. The CDR3 DNA sequence: TGCGCCAGCGCGTTGAAAGAGACCCAGTACTTC.

The chain combines TRBV19 with TRBJ2-5, with 7 positions matching TRBD2. The junction had 2 bases not matched to a gene; V was cut back by 3 bases and J by 4 bases. The germline CDR1 and CDR2 sequences are LNHDA and SQIVND (reference sequence). The length of the CDR3 is 13 residues. The CDR3 sequence: CASSIWGGETQYF. For the CDR3, the DNA is TGTGCCAGTAGTATCTGGGGGGGAGAGACCCAGTACTTC.

In this sample, this clone turned up a few times. The chain has TRBV6-5 and TRBJ1-5; 9 bases match TRBD1. CDR1 is MNHEY, CDR2 SVGAGI, per germline. J was trimmed by 3 bases and V by 9 bases; bases with no gene match: 9. CDR3 length: 15 amino acids. The CDR3 coding sequence is TGTGCCAGTCGGCGACAGGGGGGGAACAATCAGCCCCAGCATTTT. It codes for CASRRQGGNNQPQHF.

V is TRBV3-1 (or the pseudogene TRBV3-2) and J is TRBJ1-1, with D possibly being TRBD1 (5 bases). Trimming cost V 3 bases and J 5 bases, with 16 bases left between them. This CDR3 region has 15 residues. The germline V gene encodes CDR1 LGHDT and CDR2 YNNKEL (reference sequence). The CDR3 DNA reads TGTGCCAGCAGCCAGGATTCAGGGTACGGGACTGAAGCTTTCTTT. This translates into CASSQDSGYGTEAFF.

J is TRBJ2-7 and V is TRBV5-5, with 9 bases lining up with TRBD2. The germline CDR1 and CDR2 sequences are SGHKS and YYEKEE (reference sequence). CDR3 length equals 16 residues. Losses at the gene ends were 0 bases for V and 2 bases for J; bases not matched to a gene: 6. The CDR3, as DNA: TGTGCCAGCAGCTTGGAACCGGCGGGGGGGACCTACGAGCAGTACTTC. It encodes CASSLEPAGGTYEQYF.

The rearrangement joins TRBV7-8 to TRBJ2-5, with TRBD1 as a possible D gene (6 bases). This CDR3 comprises 13 residues. Germline assignment: CDR1 SGHVS and CDR2 FQNEAQ. Trimming stripped 5 bases from V and 5 bases from J, with 12 bases between. The CDR3 reads CASSPRTAETQYF. The CDR3 nucleotides read TGTGCCAGCAGCCCCCGGACAGCGGAGACCCAGTACTTC.

This chain links TRBV6-1 with TRBJ2-3; 7 nucleotides agree with TRBD1. After removal of 3 bases from V and 4 bases from J, the junction contained 7 bases not matched to a gene. The CDR3 covers 15 residues. Germline V gene lookup returns CDR1 MNHNS and CDR2 SASEGT. The CDR3 coding sequence is TGTGCCAGCAGTGATAGACAGGGCGCCTCAGATACGCAGTATTTT. Its translation is CASSDRQGASDTQYF.

V is TRBV19 and J is TRBJ1-2; D is undetermined. Germline V gives CDR1 LNHDA, CDR2 SQIVND (reference sequence). The CDR3 spans 14 residues. Deletions cut 3 bases from V and 8 bases from J, with 16 bases between. As DNA, the CDR3 is TGTGCCAGTAGTATTCTGGGAGGTGGACTCGGCTACACCTTC. It is translated as CASSILGGGLGYTF. Together with reference TRBV19 and TRBJ1-2, the CDR3 gives the full variable domain: DGGITQSPKYLFRKEGQNVTLSCEQNLNHDAMYWYRQDPGQGLRLIYYSQIVNDFQKGDIAEGYSVSREKKESFPLTVTSAQKNPTAFYLCASSILGGGLGYTFGSGTRLTVV.

The chain joins TRBV28 to TRBJ2-3; 7 bases map to TRBD1. Germline V lookup: CDR1 MDHEN, CDR2 SYDVKM. J gave up 6 bases and V 6 bases, and 15 bases lay outside the gene matches. CDR3 length equals 16 residues. CDR3 nucleotide sequence: TGTGCCAGCAGCCCGAGACAGGGCTCACTAGTGGATACGCAGTATTTT. The encoded protein is CASSPRQGSLVDTQYF.

The chain combines TRBV5-5 with TRBJ1-3, with 10 positions matching TRBD1. The CDR3 has 15 residues. J was trimmed by 4 bases and V by 4 bases; bases with no gene match: 5. Per the germline V gene, CDR1 is SGHKS and CDR2 is YYEKEE (reference sequence). CDR3 in DNA: TGTGCCAGCAGCGGACGGGGACAGGGGGGAAACACCATATATTTT. It encodes CASSGRGQGGNTIYF.

The chain joins TRBV6-6 to TRBJ2-2; the match to TRBD2 covers 11 bases. Trimming cost V 2 bases and J 3 bases; bases outside gene matches: 2. The CDR3 totals 16 residues. The V gene's germline CDR1 is MNHNY and CDR2 SVGAGI (reference sequence). The CDR3 DNA follows: TGTGCCAGCAGTTACGCGGGACTAGCGGACACCGGGGAGCTGTTTTTT. This translates into CASSYAGLADTGELFF.

This chain connects TRBV9 to TRBJ2-5; TRBD2 agrees at 11 bases. V shed 4 bases and J 1 base; nucleotides not matched to a gene: 6. The CDR3 contains 16 residues. CDR1 SGDLS and CDR2 YYNGEE come from the germline V gene. The CDR3 coding sequence is TGTGCCAGCAGCCTCCTTCTAGCGGGGGGCCAAGAGACCCAGTACTTC. This encodes CASSLLLAGGQETQYF.

The chain uses TRBV29-1 and TRBJ2-7; 7 positions agree with TRBD1. Unmatched junction bases numbered 6, after V lost 3 bases and J lost 7 bases. In germline, CDR1 is SQVTM, CDR2 ANQGSEA. The CDR3 sequence is 12 residues long. CDR3 in amino acids: CSVDDRVGEQYF. The CDR3 DNA reads TGCAGCGTTGACGACAGGGTGGGTGAGCAGTACTTC.

The V call is TRBV12-3 or TRBV12-4, the J call TRBJ2-5; TRBD2 is a possible D gene (6 bases). Deletions cut 6 bases from V and 2 bases from J, with 10 bases between. The CDR3 spans 13 residues. The CDR3 bases are TGTGCCAGCAGATGGGGGGATCAAGAGACCCAGTACTTC. It codes for CASRWGDQETQYF.

CDR3 sequence reads: CASSELNAGYTF. In nucleotides, the CDR3 is TGTGCCAGCAGTGAACTAAACGCTGGCTACACCTTC. V usage is TRBV6-1 and J usage is TRBJ1-2, with D uncertain. The CDR3 has 12 amino acids. Trimming cost V 2 bases and J 7 bases, with 8 bases left between them. Per the germline V gene, CDR1 is MNHNS and CDR2 is SASEGT.

The V call is TRBV7-3, the J call TRBJ2-7; 8 positions match TRBD2. Trimming removed 5 bases from V and 4 bases from J; junction bases left unmatched: 10. In germline, CDR1 is SGHTA, CDR2 FQGTGA. This CDR3 region has 15 residues. Written as DNA, the CDR3 is TGTGCCAGCAGCCCCCGGGGGGGGTTACCTTACGAGCAGTACTTC. This encodes CASSPRGGLPYEQYF.

This sequence joins TRBV6-6 and TRBJ2-1, with 9 bases fitting TRBD1. V gave up 5 bases and J gave up 10 bases; unmatched junction bases: 12. The CDR3 totals 15 residues. Germline V gene data show CDR1 as MNHNY and CDR2 as SVGAGI (reference sequence). CDR3 DNA: TGTGCCAGCAGTCGATTCACCGGGACAGGGAACGAGCAGTTCTTC. Amino acids: CASSRFTGTGNEQFF.

The CDR3 sequence is CASSRRTGVSTDTQYF. The CDR3 DNA sequence: TGTGCCAGTAGCCGCCGCACAGGGGTTAGCACAGATACGCAGTATTTT. This chain joins TRBV19 and TRBJ2-3; the match to TRBD1 covers 7 bases. CDR1 is LNHDA and CDR2 is SQIVND in the germline V gene (reference sequence). V was clipped by 6 bases and J by 0 bases; unmatched bases: 9. The CDR3 sequence is 16 residues long.

The rearrangement links TRBV24-1 to TRBJ2-1; 8 bases are shared with TRBD1. J was trimmed by 7 bases and V by 8 bases; bases with no gene match: 6. This CDR3 has 13 amino acids. Looked up from germline, CDR1 is KGHDR and CDR2 is SFDVKD. CDR3 loop: CATKQGGRNEQFF. The CDR3 DNA reads as TGTGCCACCAAACAGGGGGGCCGGAATGAGCAGTTCTTC.

J is TRBJ2-7 and V is TRBV6-2 or TRBV6-3, with TRBD1 matching 8 bases. After removal of 5 bases from V and 1 base from J, the junction contained 4 bases not matched to a gene. Germline-derived CDR1 and CDR2 are MNHEY and SVGEGT. The CDR3 length is 14 residues. CDR3 DNA sequence: TGTGCCAGCAGTCAGCGGACAGGGTCCTACGAGCAGTACTTC. This translates into CASSQRTGSYEQYF.

The V call is TRBV5-1, the J call TRBJ1-2; D is unclear. V was pared by 0 bases and J by 6 bases, with 18 bases between. Germline CDR1 and CDR2: SGHRS and YFSETQ. The CDR3 consists of 16 residues. Written as DNA, the CDR3 is TGCGCCAGCAGCTTGGCCGTAGGAGGTCGGAGTGATGGCTACACCTTC. Its translation is CASSLAVGGRSDGYTF.

This clone appeared a single time. The rearrangement uses TRBV2 and TRBJ2-7; perhaps TRBD2 as D (6 bases). The CDR3 runs 15 residues. The V end lost 1 base, the J end lost 2 bases, and 12 bases lay between the germline ends. The germline CDR1 and CDR2 sequences are SNHLY and FYNNEI. The CDR3 here is CASSEGGTPAYEQYF. The CDR3 coding sequence is TGTGCCAGCAGTGAAGGAGGGACTCCTGCCTACGAGCAGTACTTC.

The chain joins TRBV11-3 to TRBJ2-1; possible D gene TRBD2, 6 bases. There are 15 residues in the CDR3. V lost 5 bases to trimming and J lost 1 base, with 12 bases between them. Germline values: CDR1 SGHNT, CDR2 YENEEA. This CDR3 is CASSPYAGSYNEQFF. The CDR3 DNA reads TGTGCCAGCAGCCCCTATGCGGGGTCCTACAATGAGCAGTTCTTC.

The chain recombines TRBV7-2 with TRBJ2-4; D is possibly TRBD1 (6 bases). Trimming removed 3 bases from V and 4 bases from J, with 10 bases in between. CDR3 length: 14 residues. Germline V gene lookup returns CDR1 SGHTA and CDR2 FQGNSA. The CDR3: CASSFWTVKNIQYF. DNA for the CDR3: TGTGCCAGCAGCTTTTGGACAGTAAAAAACATTCAGTACTTC.

DNA of the CDR3: TGTGCCAGCAGCCCCGAGTTGGGGGGGGGAGGAGAAAAACTGTTTTTT. Translating gives CASSPELGGGGEKLFF. The chain carries TRBV3-1 (or the pseudogene TRBV3-2) and TRBJ1-4; D is perhaps TRBD1 (5 bases). The CDR3 totals 16 residues. Germline V gene lookup returns CDR1 LGHDT and CDR2 YNNKEL (reference sequence). The ends were cut back, 4 bases at V and 8 bases at J, with 20 bases in the middle.

This chain connects TRBV15 to TRBJ1-4; D uncertain. The CDR3 has 15 amino acids. Germline loops: CDR1 LNHNV, CDR2 YYDKDF (reference sequence). The V end was cut by 0 bases, the J end by 0 bases, with 5 bases between. The CDR3: CATSRDGTTNEKLFF. The CDR3 nucleotides read TGTGCCACCAGCAGAGACGGGACAACTAATGAAAAACTGTTTTTT. Based on the CDR3 plus reference TRBV15 and TRBJ1-4, the full variable domain is DAMVIQNPRYQVTQFGKPVTLSCSQTLNHNVMYWYQQKSSQAPKLLFHYYDKDFNNEADTPDNFQSRRPNTSFCFLDIRSPGLGDTAMYLCATSRDGTTNEKLFFGSGTQLSVL.

The chain is built from TRBV12-3 or TRBV12-4 and TRBJ2-7; D gene ambiguous. V was shortened by 3 bases and J by 2 bases, with 8 bases between the two germline ends. The CDR3 is made up of 13 amino acids. The CDR3 is CASSLWRTYEQYF. In DNA, the CDR3 is TGTGCCAGCAGTTTGTGGAGAACCTACGAGCAGTACTTC.

V is TRBV6-5 and J is TRBJ1-1; the D is unclear. The CDR3 runs to 15 residues. V lost 2 bases to trimming and J lost 0 bases, with 10 bases between them. Germline V CDR1 and CDR2: MNHEY, SVGAGI. The CDR3 DNA follows: TGTGCCAGCAGTTACGAGGGCCGGATGAACACTGAAGCTTTCTTT. Residues: CASSYEGRMNTEAFF.

The V call is TRBV6-2 or TRBV6-3, the J call TRBJ2-5; 9 bases agree with TRBD2. This CDR3 region has 15 residues. Per germline, CDR1 MNHEY and CDR2 SVGEGT. The V and J ends lost 6 bases and 2 bases, in that order; junction bases with no gene match: 7. The CDR3 DNA reads as TGTGCCAGCAGCTCAGTAGCGGGGGAGCAAGAGACCCAGTACTTC. Its protein product is CASSSVAGEQETQYF.

This chain joins TRBV28 and TRBJ2-3; 8 nucleotides align to TRBD1. The V gene's germline CDR1 is MDHEN and CDR2 SYDVKM. Losses at the gene ends were 4 bases for V and 4 bases for J; bases not matched to a gene: 7. This CDR3 is built from 15 residues. The CDR3 here is CASSSPDRAADTQYF. Here the CDR3 DNA reads TGTGCCAGCAGTTCCCCGGACAGGGCGGCAGATACGCAGTATTTT.